This T cell receptor beta chain stems from a study of metastatic and nonmetastatic thyroid tumors. Study context: A comparison of repertoires was made across blood and tumor or nodule tissue from malignant and benign thyroid patients.

In this sample, this clone turned up many times. Its antigen is unidentified. Study-wide points: Compared with benign nodules, malignant thyroid tumors were reported to have significantly higher TCR beta diversity in both blood and tumor.

MiXCR was used by TCRdb to re-call the PCR reads. Among tens of thousands of clones, roughly a fifth were seen once, and the ten largest hold about 22%. Germline CDR1 and CDR2: SGHRS and YFSETQ. The V and J ends lost 3 bases and 3 bases, in that order; junction bases with no gene match: 0. This CDR3 has 13 residues. Thyroid surgery was performed in patients who had received no treatment beforehand. The chain combines TRBV5-1 with TRBJ2-1, with 7 bases fitting TRBD2. Sequencing was done on a sample of blood. This sequence originates from a female donor with papillary thyroid cancer or a benign thyroid nodule (not recorded which). Some clones in this sample may be carry-over from other donors' samples. The CDR3 region is CASSWDYYNEQFF. CDR3 in DNA: TGCGCCAGCAGCTGGGACTACTACAATGAGCAGTTCTTC.